This TCR beta chain came from a study of blood T cell repertoires in COVID-19. Remarks on this clone: The sample holds other DNA sequences that translate to the same CDR3.

Germline V gene sequence: CDR1 SEHNR, CDR2 FQNEAQ (reference sequence). This CDR3 has 16 amino acids. J lost 3 bases, V lost 0 bases, and 4 bases had no gene match. Clones were sequenced by immunoSEQ multiplex PCR, and TCRdb holds only the in-frame ones, with some missing. The table has approximately 260,000 clones, around 84% seen once. J is TRBJ1-2 and V is TRBV7-9; 10 nucleotides match TRBD1. The sequence came from a young man with acute COVID-19. Sequencing used PBMCs or T cells enriched from blood (not recorded which). CDR3 nucleotide sequence: TGTGCCAGCAGCTTAGCGTCGGGACAGGGGTACTATGGCTACACCTTC. This translates into CASSLASGQGYYGYTF.